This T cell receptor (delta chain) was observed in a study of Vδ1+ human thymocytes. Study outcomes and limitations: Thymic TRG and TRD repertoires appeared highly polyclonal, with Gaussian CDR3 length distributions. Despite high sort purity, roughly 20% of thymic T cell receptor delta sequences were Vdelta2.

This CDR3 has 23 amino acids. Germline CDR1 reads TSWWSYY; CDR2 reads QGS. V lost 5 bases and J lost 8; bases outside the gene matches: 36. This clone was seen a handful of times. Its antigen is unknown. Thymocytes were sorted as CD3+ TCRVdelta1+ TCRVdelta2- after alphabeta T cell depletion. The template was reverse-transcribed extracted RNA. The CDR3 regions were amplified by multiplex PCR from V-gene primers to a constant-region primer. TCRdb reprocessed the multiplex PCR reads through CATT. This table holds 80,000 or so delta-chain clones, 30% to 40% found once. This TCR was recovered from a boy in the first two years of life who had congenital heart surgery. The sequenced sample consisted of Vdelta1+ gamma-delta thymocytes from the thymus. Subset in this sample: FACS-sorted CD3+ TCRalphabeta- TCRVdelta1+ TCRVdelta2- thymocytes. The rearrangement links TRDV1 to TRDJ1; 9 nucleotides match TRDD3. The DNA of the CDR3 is TGTGCTCTTGGGTCTACCCCGGGATGGTTCCAAACAGGGGTAAACTGGGGGAGACCCAAACTCATCTTT. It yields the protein CALGSTPGWFQTGVNWGRPKLIF.